The 10 T cell receptor beta chains listed next were all sequenced from one sample in a study of CD8 T cells in Susac syndrome. Random hexamers were used to reverse transcribe about 0.5 to 1 ug of RNA. A single record per CDR3 protein comes from TCRdb applying MiXCR to the immunoSEQ multiplex PCR reads. This table holds some 170,000 distinct CDR3 sequences, roughly 95% found once. Material: CD4+ T cells from PBMCs. These receptors were taken from a human donor with multiple sclerosis.

This sequence joins TRBV24-1 and TRBJ2-1, with TRBD2 as a possible D gene (5 bases). The germline CDR1 and CDR2 sequences are KGHDR and SFDVKD. V dropped 9 bases and J dropped 3 bases, with 8 bases sitting between them. CDR3 length: 12 residues. This chain's CDR3 is CATSRDYNEQFF. In DNA form, the CDR3 reads TGTGCCACCTCCCGGGACTACAATGAGCAGTTCTTC.

This clonotype was detected a few times. The V call is TRBV10-3, the J call TRBJ2-2; either TRBD1 or TRBD2 may fit D (5 bases each). The V gene lost 7 bases and the J gene lost 7 bases, with 10 bases spanning the gap. Germline V gene lookup returns CDR1 ENHRY and CDR2 SYGVKD. This CDR3 is built from 12 residues. CDR3 residues: CAIKWDGGELFF. CDR3 DNA sequence: TGTGCCATCAAATGGGACGGCGGGGAGCTGTTTTTT.

This rearrangement joins TRBV24-1 to TRBJ2-3; 8 bases map to TRBD2. Germline V CDR1 and CDR2: KGHDR, SFDVKD. V dropped 7 bases and J dropped 5; count of bases not matched to a gene: 4. This CDR3 region has 13 residues. The DNA for the CDR3 is TGTGCCACCAGCGCGGGAGGAGAAGATACGCAGTATTTT. Translating it yields CATSAGGEDTQYF.

The chain recombines TRBV20-1 with TRBJ1-5; TRBD1 aligns across 8 bases. Germline loops: CDR1 DFQATT, CDR2 SNEGSKA (reference sequence). CDR3 length: 14 residues. Trimming removed 5 bases from V and 7 bases from J; junction bases left unmatched: 10. The CDR3 region has the DNA TGCAGTGCTGCAAAAGGACAGGGAGACCAGCCCCAGCATTTT. It translates to CSAAKGQGDQPQHF.

The chain combines TRBV20-1 with TRBJ2-5; 7 positions match TRBD2. With V trimmed by 4 bases and J by 5 bases, 16 bases remained unmatched. The CDR3 is 16 amino acids. Germline-derived CDR1 and CDR2 are DFQATT and SNEGSKA (reference sequence). The CDR3 DNA sequence: TGCAGTGCTATCCGGGGTAGCGGGTCGGCTGGGGAGACCCAGTACTTC. Its translation: CSAIRGSGSAGETQYF.

The chain combines TRBV7-2 with TRBJ2-3; D is undetermined. With 4 bases removed from V and 6 bases from J, the gap between germline ends came to 11 bases. The length of the CDR3 is 13 residues. Germline CDR1 SGHTA, CDR2 FQGNSA. The chain's CDR3 is CASSWAYSDTQYF. The CDR3 region has the DNA TGTGCCAGCAGCTGGGCCTATTCCGATACGCAGTATTTT.

This chain uses TRBV6-5 with TRBJ1-1, with a tentative D call TRBD1 (6 bases). Trimming took 0 bases from V and 1 from J, leaving 12 bases between them. The CDR3 extends over 16 amino acids. Germline CDR1 and CDR2: MNHEY and SVGAGI. The CDR3 nucleotides read TGTGCCAGCAGTTACTCAGTGGGGACACCGAACACTGAAGCTTTCTTT. The encoded protein is CASSYSVGTPNTEAFF.

The gene calls are TRBV25-1 and TRBJ2-2, with unresolved D. Germline-derived CDR1 and CDR2 are MGHDK and SYGVNS. V lost 3 bases and J 1 base, leaving 9 bases between the germline ends. CDR3 size: 15 residues. Written as DNA, the CDR3 is TGTGCCAGCAGTGATTTGGAGAAGAACACCGGGGAGCTGTTTTTT. Its translation is CASSDLEKNTGELFF.

Here the CDR3 reads CASSQEKAFGAKNIQYF. As DNA, the CDR3 is TGCGCCAGCAGCCAAGAGAAGGCCTTCGGGGCCAAAAACATTCAGTACTTC. The chain links TRBV4-3 to TRBJ2-4; D gene ambiguous. V was cut by 0 bases and J by 1 base, with 13 bases left in between. Germline CDR1 reads LGHNA; CDR2 reads YSLEER. CDR3 size: 17 residues.

The chain joins TRBV7-2 to TRBJ2-7; 11 bases match TRBD2. The germline CDR1 and CDR2 sequences are SGHTA and FQGNSA. Trimming at V came to 5 bases and at J to 10 bases, leaving 10 bases not matched to a gene. This CDR3 comprises 14 residues. The CDR3 protein is CASSPSGRPLEQYF. The CDR3 DNA is TGTGCCAGCAGCCCTAGCGGGAGGCCCCTCGAACAGTACTTC.